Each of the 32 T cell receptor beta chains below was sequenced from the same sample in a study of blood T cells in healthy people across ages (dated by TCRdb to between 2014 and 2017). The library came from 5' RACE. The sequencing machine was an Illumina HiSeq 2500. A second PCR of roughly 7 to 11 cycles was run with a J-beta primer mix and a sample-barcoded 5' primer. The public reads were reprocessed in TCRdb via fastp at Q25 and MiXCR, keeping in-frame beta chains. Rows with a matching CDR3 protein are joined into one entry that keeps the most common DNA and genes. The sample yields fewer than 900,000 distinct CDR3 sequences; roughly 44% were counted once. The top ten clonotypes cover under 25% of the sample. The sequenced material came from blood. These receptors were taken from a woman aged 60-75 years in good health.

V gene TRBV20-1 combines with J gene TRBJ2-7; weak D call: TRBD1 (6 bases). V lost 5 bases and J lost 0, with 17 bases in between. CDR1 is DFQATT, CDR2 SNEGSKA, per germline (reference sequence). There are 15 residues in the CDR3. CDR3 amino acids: CSASDRDKSSYEQYF. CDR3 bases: TGCAGTGCTTCAGACCGGGACAAGAGCTCCTACGAGCAGTACTTC.

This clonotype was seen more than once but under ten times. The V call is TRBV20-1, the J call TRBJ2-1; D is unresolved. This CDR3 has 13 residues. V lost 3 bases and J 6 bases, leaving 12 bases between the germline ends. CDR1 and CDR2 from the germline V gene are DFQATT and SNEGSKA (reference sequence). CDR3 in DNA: TGCAGTGCTAGTTGGGTAGAGATCAATGAGCAGTTCTTC. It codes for CSASWVEINEQFF.

CDR3 sequence reads: CASSQDVTGGNSPLHF. For the CDR3, the DNA is TGTGCCAGCAGCCAAGATGTTACAGGGGGTAATTCACCCCTCCACTTT. V and J are TRBV3-1 and TRBJ1-6, with 8 bases matching TRBD1. V shed 0 bases, J shed 6 bases, and the junction held 4 bases outside the gene matches. This CDR3 spans 16 amino acids. Looked up from germline, CDR1 is LGHDT and CDR2 is YNNKEL (reference sequence).

CDR3 DNA: TGCAGCGTTGCCCCTCGGGGGAGGAGGACTAACTATGGCTACACCTTC. Residues: CSVAPRGRRTNYGYTF. This sequence joins TRBV29-1 and TRBJ1-2, with D possibly TRBD1 on 5 matching bases. The V end was cut by 4 bases, the J end by 0 bases, with 18 bases between. Looked up from germline, CDR1 is SQVTM and CDR2 is ANQGSEA. The CDR3 is 16 residues long.

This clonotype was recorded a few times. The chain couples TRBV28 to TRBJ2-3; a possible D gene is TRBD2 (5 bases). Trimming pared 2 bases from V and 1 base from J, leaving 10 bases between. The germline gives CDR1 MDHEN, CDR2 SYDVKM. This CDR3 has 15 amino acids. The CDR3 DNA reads TGTGCCAGCAGTTTAAGGCGGGTGCGCACAGATACGCAGTATTTT. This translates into CASSLRRVRTDTQYF.

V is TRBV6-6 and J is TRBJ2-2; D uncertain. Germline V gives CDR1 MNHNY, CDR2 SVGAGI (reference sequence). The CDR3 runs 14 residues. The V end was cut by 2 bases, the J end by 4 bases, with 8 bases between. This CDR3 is CASSYGERTGELFF. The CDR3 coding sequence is TGTGCCAGCAGTTACGGAGAACGCACCGGGGAGCTGTTTTTT.

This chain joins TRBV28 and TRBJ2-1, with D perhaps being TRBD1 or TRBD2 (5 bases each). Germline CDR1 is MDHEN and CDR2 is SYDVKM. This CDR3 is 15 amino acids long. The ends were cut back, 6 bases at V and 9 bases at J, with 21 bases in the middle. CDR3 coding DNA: TGTGCCAGCAGCCCCGGGACGCTAACCTCGGGTGAGCAGTTCTTC. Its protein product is CASSPGTLTSGEQFF.

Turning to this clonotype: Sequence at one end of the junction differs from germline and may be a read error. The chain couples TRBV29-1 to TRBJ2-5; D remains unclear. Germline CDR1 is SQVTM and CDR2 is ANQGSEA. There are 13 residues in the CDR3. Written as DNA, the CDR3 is TGCAGCGTCGAAGCTCAGAACCAAGAGACCCAGTACTTC. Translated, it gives CSVEAQNQETQYF.

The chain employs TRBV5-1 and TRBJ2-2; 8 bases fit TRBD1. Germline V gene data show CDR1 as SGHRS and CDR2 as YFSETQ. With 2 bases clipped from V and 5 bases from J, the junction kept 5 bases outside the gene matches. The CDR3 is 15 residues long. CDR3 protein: CASSFGTGRTGELFF. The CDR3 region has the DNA TGCGCCAGCAGCTTCGGGACAGGACGAACCGGGGAGCTGTTTTTT.

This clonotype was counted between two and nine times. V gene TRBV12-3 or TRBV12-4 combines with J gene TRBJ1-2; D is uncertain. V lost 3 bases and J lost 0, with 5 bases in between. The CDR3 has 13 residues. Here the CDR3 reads CASSLTANYGYTF. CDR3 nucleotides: TGTGCCAGCAGTTTGACGGCTAACTATGGCTACACCTTC.

The CDR3 loop reads CASSRSQGMGYVQYF. In DNA form, the CDR3 reads TGTGCCAGCAGCCGATCACAGGGAATGGGTTACGTGCAGTACTTC. The chain combines TRBV3-1 with TRBJ2-5; D is perhaps TRBD1 (6 bases). Germline V gene sequence: CDR1 LGHDT, CDR2 YNNKEL (reference sequence). Deletions cut 4 bases from V and 11 bases from J, with 23 bases between. This CDR3 spans 15 amino acids.

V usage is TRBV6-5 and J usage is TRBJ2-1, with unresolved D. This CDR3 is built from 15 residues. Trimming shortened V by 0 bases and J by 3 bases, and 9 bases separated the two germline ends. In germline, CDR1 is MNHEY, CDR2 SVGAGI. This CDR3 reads CASSYSGNIYNEQFF. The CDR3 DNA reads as TGTGCCAGCAGTTACTCCGGTAACATCTACAATGAGCAGTTCTTC.

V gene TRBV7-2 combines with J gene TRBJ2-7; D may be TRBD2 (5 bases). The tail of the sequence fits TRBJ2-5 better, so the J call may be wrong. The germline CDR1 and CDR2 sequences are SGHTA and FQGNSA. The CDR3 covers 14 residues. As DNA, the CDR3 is TGTGCCAGCAGCCGGGGTCTTGCCCCAGAGACCCAGTACTTC. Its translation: CASSRGLAPETQYF.

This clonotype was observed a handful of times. The CDR3 loop is CASSYTTSGNPETQYF. DNA for the CDR3: TGTGCCAGCAGTTATACGACTAGCGGGAACCCGGAGACCCAGTACTTC. This rearrangement joins TRBV7-2 to TRBJ2-5; TRBD2 agrees at 11 bases. V was pared by 6 bases and J by 5 bases, with 11 bases of the junction left unmatched. Germline V gene lookup returns CDR1 SGHTA and CDR2 FQGNSA. The CDR3 has 16 amino acids.

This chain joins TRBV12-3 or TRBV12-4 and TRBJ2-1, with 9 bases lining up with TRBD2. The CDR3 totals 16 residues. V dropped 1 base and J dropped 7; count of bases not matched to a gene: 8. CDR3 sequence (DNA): TGTGCCAGCAGTTTAGGGGGGGCGGGGGGGCGGAATGAGCAGTTCTTC. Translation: CASSLGGAGGRNEQFF.

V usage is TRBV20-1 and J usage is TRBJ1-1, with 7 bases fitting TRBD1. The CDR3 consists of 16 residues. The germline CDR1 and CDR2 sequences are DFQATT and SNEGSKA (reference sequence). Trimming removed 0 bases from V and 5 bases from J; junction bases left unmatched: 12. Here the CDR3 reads CSARDSKTGVGTEAFF. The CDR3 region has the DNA TGCAGTGCTAGAGATTCGAAAACAGGGGTAGGGACTGAAGCTTTCTTT.

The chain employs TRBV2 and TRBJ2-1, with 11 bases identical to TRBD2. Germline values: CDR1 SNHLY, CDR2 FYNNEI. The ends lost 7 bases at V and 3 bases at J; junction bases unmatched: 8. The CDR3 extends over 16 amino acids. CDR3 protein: CASTTTGLAVYNEQFF. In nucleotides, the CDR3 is TGTGCCAGCACAACGACGGGACTAGCGGTCTACAATGAGCAGTTCTTC.

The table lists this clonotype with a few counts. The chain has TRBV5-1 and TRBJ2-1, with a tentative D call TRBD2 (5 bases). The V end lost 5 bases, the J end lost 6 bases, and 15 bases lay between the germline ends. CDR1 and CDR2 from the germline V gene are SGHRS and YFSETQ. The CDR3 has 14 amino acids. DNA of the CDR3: TGCGCCAGCAGGGCGGGTCAGAGTAGCAATGAGCAGTTCTTC. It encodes CASRAGQSSNEQFF.

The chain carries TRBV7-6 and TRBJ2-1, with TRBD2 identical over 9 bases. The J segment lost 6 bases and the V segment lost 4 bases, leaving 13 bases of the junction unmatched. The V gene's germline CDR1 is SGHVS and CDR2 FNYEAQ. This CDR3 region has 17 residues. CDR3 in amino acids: CASSSQLASGVLNEQFF. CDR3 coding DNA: TGTGCCAGCAGCTCCCAGTTGGCTAGCGGGGTTCTCAATGAGCAGTTCTTC.

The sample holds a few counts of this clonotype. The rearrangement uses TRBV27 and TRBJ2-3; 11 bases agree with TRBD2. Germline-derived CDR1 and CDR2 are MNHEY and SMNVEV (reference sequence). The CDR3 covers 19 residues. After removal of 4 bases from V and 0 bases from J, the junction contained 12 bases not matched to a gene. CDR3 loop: CASSSGLAGLGTSTDTQYF. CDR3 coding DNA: TGTGCCAGCAGTTCTGGACTAGCGGGCTTGGGGACTAGCACAGATACGCAGTATTTT.

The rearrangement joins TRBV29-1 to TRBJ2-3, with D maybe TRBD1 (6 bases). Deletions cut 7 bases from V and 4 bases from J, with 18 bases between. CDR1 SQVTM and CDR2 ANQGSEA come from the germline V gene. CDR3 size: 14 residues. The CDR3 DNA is TGCAGCGACGGACAGCCCCGAGGATCAGATACGCAGTATTTT. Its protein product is CSDGQPRGSDTQYF.

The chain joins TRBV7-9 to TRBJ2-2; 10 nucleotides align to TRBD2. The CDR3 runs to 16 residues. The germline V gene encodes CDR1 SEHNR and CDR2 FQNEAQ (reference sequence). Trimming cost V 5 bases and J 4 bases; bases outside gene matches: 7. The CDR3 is CASSIPSGSSTGELFF. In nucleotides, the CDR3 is TGTGCCAGCAGCATACCTAGCGGGAGTAGCACCGGGGAGCTGTTTTTT.

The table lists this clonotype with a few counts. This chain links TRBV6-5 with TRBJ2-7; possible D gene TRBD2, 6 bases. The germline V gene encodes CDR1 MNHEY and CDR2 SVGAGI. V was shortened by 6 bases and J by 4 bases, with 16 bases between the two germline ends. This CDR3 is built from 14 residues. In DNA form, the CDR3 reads TGTGCCAGCAGCAACAGGCGGGACTTTTACGAGCAGTACTTC. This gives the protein CASSNRRDFYEQYF.

CDR3 amino acids: CASSVDVGVSHGYTF. The CDR3 nucleotides read TGTGCCAGCAGCGTAGACGTAGGGGTGAGCCATGGCTACACCTTC. The chain is built from TRBV9 and TRBJ1-2; TRBD1 is a possible D gene (5 bases). Germline CDR1 reads SGDLS; CDR2 reads YYNGEE. The CDR3 has 15 residues. Between the trimmed V and J ends, which lost 0 bases and 6 bases, there was a span of 15 bases.

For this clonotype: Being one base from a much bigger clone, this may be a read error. CDR3 sequence: CSATLAGGETQFF. For the CDR3, the DNA is TGCAGTGCTACACTAGCGGGAGGGGAGACCCAGTTCTTC. The chain combines TRBV20-1 with TRBJ2-1, with 13 bases identical to TRBD2. Germline CDR1 DFQATT, CDR2 SNEGSKA (reference sequence). The CDR3 sequence is 13 residues long. The junction had 7 bases not matched to a gene; V was cut back by 4 bases and J by 13 bases.

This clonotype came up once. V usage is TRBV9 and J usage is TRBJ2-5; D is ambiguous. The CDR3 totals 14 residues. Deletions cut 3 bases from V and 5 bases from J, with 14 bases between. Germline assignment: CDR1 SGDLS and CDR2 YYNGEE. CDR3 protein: CASSEERAWETQYF. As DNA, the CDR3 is TGTGCCAGCAGCGAAGAGAGAGCATGGGAGACCCAGTACTTC.

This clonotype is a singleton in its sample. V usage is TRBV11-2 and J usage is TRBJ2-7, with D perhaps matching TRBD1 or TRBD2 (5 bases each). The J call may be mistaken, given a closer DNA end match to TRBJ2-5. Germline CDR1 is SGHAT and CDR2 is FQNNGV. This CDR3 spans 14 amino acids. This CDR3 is CASSQAAAGETQYF. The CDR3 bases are TGTGCCAGCAGTCAAGCGGCGGCAGGGGAGACCCAGTACTTC.

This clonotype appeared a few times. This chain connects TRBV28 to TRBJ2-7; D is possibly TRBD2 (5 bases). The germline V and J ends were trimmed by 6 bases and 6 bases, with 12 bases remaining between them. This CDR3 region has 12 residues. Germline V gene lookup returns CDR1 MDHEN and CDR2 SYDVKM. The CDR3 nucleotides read TGTGCCAGCAGAACTAGTTTACGCGAGCAGTACTTC. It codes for CASRTSLREQYF.

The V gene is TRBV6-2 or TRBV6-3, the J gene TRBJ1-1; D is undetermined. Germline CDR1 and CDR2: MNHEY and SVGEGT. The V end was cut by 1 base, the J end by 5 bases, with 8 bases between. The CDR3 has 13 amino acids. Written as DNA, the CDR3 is TGTGCCAGCAGTTACTGGGAGTATACTGAAGCTTTCTTT. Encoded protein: CASSYWEYTEAFF.

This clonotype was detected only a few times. The CDR3 reads CARVPPSSYEQYF. The CDR3 DNA sequence: TGTGCCAGGGTGCCTCCGTCCTCCTACGAGCAGTACTTC. J is TRBJ2-7 and V is TRBV6-9; D gene uncertain. This CDR3 is 13 amino acids long. CDR1 is MNHGY and CDR2 is SVAAGI in the germline V gene. Trimming shortened V by 9 bases and J by 0 bases, and 12 bases separated the two germline ends.

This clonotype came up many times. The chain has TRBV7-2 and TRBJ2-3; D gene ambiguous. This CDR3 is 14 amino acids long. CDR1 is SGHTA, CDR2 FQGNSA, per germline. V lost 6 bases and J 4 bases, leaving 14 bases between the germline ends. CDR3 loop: CASRPGFTADTQYF. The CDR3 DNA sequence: TGTGCCAGCAGACCGGGCTTTACGGCAGATACGCAGTATTTT.

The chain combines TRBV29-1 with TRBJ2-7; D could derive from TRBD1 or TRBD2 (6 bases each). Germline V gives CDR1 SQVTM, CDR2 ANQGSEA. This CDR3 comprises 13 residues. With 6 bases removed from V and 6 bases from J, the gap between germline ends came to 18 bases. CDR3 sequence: CSVRDTEVGEQYF. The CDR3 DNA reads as TGCAGCGTGCGGGACACCGAGGTAGGCGAGCAGTACTTC.